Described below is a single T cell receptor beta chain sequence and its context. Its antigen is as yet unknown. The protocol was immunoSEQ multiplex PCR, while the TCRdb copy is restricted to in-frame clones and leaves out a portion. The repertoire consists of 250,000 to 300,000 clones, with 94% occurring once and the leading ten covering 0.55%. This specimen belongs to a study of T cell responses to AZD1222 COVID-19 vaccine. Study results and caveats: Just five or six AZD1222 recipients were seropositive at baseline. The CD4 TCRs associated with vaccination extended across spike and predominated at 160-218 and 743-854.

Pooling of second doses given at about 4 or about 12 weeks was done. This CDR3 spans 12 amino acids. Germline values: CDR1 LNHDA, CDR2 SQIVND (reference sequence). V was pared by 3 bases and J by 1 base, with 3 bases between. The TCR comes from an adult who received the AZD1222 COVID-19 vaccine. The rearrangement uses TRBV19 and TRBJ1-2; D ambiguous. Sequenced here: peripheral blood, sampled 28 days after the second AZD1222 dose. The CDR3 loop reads CASSMLNYGYTF. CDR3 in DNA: TGTGCCAGTAGTATGCTTAACTATGGCTACACCTTC.